This T cell receptor (beta chain) was identified in a study of Graves' ophthalmopathy and Graves' hyperthyroidism. The germline V and J ends were trimmed by 4 bases and 5 bases, with 14 bases remaining between them. Germline V gene data show CDR1 as SGHRS and CDR2 as YFSETQ. The length of the CDR3 is 14 residues. This clonotype was seen many times. RNA transcripts yielded amplified TCR beta CDR3 regions. First-round RT-PCR used HTBI primers; second-round multiplex PCR followed. TCRdb called the multiplex PCR reads again in MiXCR, with one record for every CDR3 protein. This table holds a few hundred thousand distinct CDR3 sequences, 15% to 20% found once. Other autoimmune diseases, uncontrolled infections, pregnancy and lactation each led to patient exclusion.

The sequencing sample was made of peripheral blood. The clonotype was recovered from an adult man with Graves' ophthalmopathy. V gene TRBV5-1 combines with J gene TRBJ2-3; D is perhaps TRBD1 or TRBD2 (5 bases each). The DNA of the CDR3 is TGCGCCAGCAGCACCGGGGCGCCGGGAGATACGCAGTATTTT. Protein: CASSTGAPGDTQYF. Full variable domain (missing parts from reference TRBV5-1 and TRBJ2-3): KAGVTQTPRYLIKTRGQQVTLSCSPISGHRSVSWYQQTPGQGLQFLFEYFSETQRNKGNFPGRFSGRQFSNSRSEMNVSTLELGDSALYLCASSTGAPGDTQYFGPGTRLTVL.